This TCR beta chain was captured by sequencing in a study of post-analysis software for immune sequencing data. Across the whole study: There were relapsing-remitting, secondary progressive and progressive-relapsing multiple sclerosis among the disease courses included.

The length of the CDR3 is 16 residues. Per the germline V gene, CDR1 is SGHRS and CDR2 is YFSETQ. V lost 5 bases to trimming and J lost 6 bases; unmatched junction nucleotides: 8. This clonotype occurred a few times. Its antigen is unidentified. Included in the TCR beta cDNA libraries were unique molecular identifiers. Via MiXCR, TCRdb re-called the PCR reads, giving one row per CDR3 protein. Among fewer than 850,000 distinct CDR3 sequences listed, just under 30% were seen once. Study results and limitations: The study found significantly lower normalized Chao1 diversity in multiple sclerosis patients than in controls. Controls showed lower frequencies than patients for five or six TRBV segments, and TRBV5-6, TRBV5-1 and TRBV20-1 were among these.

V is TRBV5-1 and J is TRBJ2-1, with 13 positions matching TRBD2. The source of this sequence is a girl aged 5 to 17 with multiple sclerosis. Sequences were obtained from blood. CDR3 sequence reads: CASRSTSGREVNEQFF. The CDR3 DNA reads TGCGCCAGCAGGTCTACTAGCGGGAGGGAAGTCAATGAGCAGTTCTTC.